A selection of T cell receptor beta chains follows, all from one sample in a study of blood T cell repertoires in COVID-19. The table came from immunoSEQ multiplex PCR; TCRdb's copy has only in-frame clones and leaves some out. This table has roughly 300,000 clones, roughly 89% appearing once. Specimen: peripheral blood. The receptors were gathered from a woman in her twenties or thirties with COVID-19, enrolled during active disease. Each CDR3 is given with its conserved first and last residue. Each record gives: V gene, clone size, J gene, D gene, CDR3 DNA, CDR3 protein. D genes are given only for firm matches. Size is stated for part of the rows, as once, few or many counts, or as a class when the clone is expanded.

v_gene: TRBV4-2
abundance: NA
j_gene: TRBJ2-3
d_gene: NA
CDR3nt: TGTGCCAGCAGGGAACAGGGGGGGGACACAGATACGCAGTATTTT
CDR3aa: CASREQGGDTDTQYF

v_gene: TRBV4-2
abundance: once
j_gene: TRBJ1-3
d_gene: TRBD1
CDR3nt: TGTGCCAGCAGCCCCCGGGACAGGGGTTCTGGAAACACCATATATTTT
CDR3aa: CASSPRDRGSGNTIYF

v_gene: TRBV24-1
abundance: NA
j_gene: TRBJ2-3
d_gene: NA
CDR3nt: TGTGCCACCAGTGATAGAAGGGGTTCAGATACGCAGTATTTT
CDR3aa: CATSDRRGSDTQYF

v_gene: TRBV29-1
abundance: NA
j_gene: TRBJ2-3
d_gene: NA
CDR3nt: TGCAGCGTTGGGCTGAGGACTCCCACAGATACGCAGTATTTT
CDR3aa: CSVGLRTPTDTQYF

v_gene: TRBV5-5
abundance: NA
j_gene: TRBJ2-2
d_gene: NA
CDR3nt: TGTGCCAGCAGCTCGGAGGAAGGCTACTACACCGGGGAGCTGTTTTTT
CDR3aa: CASSSEEGYYTGELFF

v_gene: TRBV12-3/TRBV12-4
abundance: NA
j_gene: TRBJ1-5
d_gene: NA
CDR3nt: TGTGCCAGCAGTACAGGGTCCAATCAGCCCCAGCATTTT
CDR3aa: CASSTGSNQPQHF

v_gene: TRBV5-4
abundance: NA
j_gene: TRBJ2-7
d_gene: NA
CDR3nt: TGTGCCAGCAGCTTGGTGGATTCGGGCGAGCAGTACTTC
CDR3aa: CASSLVDSGEQYF

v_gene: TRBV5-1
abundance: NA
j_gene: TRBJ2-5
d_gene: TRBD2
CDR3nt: TGCGCCAGCAGCTTGGCGGTCGGCGGGGGGACTCAAGAGACCCAGTACTTC
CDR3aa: CASSLAVGGGTQETQYF

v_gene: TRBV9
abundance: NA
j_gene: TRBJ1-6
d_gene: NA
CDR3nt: TGTGCCAGCAGCGTAGGAGTGCTCCCCGGGTCCCTCCACTTT
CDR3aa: CASSVGVLPGSLHF

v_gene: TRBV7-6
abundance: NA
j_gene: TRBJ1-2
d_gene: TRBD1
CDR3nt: TGTGCCAGCAGCTTAGCAGGGACAGAAGGCTACACCTTC
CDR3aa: CASSLAGTEGYTF

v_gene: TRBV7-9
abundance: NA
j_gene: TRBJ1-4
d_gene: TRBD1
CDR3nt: TGTGCCAGCAGCTTCTCCTCTACCTCAGGGGGCGCTGGAAAACTGTTTTTT
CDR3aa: CASSFSSTSGGAGKLFF

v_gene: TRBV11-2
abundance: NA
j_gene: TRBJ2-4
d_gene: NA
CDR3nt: TGTGCCAGCAGCTTAGTAGAGGTCGGGATTCAGTACTTC
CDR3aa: CASSLVEVGIQYF

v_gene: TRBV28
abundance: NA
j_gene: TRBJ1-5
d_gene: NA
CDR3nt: TGTGCCACGTTTACCGGGGCGGGGAGCCGCAATCAGCCCCAGCATTTT
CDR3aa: CATFTGAGSRNQPQHF

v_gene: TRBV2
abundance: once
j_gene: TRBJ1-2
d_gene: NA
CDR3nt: TGTGCCAGCAGTGAAGAAGTTGGGGACTATGGCTATACCTTC
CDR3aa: CASSEEVGDYGYTF

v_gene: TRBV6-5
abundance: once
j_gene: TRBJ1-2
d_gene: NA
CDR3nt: TGTGCCAGCAGGCCGACTTTATACTATGGCTACACCTTC
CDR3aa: CASRPTLYYGYTF

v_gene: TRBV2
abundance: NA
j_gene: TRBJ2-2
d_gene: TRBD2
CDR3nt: TGTGCCAGCATATCTAGCGGGGGTCCGAACACCGGGGAGCTGTTTTTT
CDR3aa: CASISSGGPNTGELFF